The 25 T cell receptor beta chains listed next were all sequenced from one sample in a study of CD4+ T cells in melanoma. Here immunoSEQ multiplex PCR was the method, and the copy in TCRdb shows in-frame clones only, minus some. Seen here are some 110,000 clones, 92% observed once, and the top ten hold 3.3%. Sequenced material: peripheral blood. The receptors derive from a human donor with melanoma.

The CDR3 DNA sequence: TGTGCCAGCAGCCACGGGACTCTCTACAATGAGCAGTTCTTC. Its translation is CASSHGTLYNEQFF. The chain uses TRBV11-2 and TRBJ2-1; TRBD2 is a possible D gene (6 bases). Germline V gene data show CDR1 as SGHAT and CDR2 as FQNNGV. Trimming took off 5 bases at V and 3 bases at J, with 11 bases between the two ends. CDR3 length: 14 residues.

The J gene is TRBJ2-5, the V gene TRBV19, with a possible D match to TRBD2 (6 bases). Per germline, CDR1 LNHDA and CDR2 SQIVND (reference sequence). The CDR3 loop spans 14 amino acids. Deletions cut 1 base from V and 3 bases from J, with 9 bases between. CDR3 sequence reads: CASSIVGGEETQYF. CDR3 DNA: TGTGCCAGTAGTATAGTAGGCGGGGAAGAGACCCAGTACTTC.

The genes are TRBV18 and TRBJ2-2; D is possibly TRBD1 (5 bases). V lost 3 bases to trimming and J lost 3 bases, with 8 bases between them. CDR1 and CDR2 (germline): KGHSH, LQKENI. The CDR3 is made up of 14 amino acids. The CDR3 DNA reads TGTGCCAGCTCACCGATCAGGGACACCGGGGAGCTGTTTTTT. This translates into CASSPIRDTGELFF.

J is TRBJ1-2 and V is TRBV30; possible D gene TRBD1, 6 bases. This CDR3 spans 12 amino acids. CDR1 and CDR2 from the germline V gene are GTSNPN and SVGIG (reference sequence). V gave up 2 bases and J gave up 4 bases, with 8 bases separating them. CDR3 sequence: CAWSPTGYGYTF. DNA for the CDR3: TGTGCCTGGAGTCCGACAGGCTATGGCTACACCTTC.

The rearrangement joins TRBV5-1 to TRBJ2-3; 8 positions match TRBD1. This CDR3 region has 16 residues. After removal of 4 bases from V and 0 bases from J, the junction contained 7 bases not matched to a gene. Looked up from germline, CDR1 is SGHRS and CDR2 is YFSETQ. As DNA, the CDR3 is TGCGCCAGCAGCGTGGGACAGGACCTTAGCACAGATACGCAGTATTTT. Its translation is CASSVGQDLSTDTQYF.

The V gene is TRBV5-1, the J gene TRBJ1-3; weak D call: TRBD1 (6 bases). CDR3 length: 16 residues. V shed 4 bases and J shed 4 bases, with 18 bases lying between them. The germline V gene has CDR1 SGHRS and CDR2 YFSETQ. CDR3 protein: CASSIESPGAGNTIYF. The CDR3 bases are TGCGCCAGCAGCATCGAATCCCCAGGGGCCGGAAACACCATATATTTT. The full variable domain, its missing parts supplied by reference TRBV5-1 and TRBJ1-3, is KAGVTQTPRYLIKTRGQQVTLSCSPISGHRSVSWYQQTPGQGLQFLFEYFSETQRNKGNFPGRFSGRQFSNSRSEMNVSTLELGDSALYLCASSIESPGAGNTIYFGEGSWLTVV.

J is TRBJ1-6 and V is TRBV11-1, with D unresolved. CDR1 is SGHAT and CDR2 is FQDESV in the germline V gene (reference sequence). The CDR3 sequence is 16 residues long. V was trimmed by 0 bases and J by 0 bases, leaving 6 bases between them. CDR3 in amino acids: CASSLAQSSYNSPLHF. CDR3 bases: TGTGCCAGCAGCTTAGCGCAGAGCTCCTATAATTCACCCCTCCACTTT.

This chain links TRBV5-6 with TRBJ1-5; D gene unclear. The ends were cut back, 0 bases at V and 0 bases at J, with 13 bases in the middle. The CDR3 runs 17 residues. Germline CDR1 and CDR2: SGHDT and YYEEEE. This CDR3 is CASSLGPTSYSNQPQHF. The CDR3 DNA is TGTGCCAGCAGCTTGGGACCCACGAGTTATAGCAATCAGCCCCAGCATTTT.

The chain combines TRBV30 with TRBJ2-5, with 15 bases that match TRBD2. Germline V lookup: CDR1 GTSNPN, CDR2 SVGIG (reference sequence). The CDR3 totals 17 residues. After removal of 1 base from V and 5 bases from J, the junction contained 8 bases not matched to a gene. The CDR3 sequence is CAWSEGLAGGDWETQYF. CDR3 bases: TGTGCCTGGAGTGAGGGACTAGCGGGGGGCGATTGGGAGACCCAGTACTTC.

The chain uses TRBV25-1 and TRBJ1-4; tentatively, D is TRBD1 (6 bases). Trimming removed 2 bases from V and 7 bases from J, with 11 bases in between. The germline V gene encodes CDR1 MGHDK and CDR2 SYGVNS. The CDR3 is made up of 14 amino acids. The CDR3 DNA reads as TGTGCCAGCAGTGAAAGGACAGTAGTTGAAAAACTGTTTTTT. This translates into CASSERTVVEKLFF.

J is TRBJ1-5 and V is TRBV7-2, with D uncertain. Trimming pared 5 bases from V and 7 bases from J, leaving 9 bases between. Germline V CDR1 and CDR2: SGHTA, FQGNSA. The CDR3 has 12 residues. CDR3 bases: TGTGCCAGCAGCGTAGACGTCCAGCCCCAGCATTTT. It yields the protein CASSVDVQPQHF. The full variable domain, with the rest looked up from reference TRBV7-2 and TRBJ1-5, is GAGVSQSPSNKVTEKGKDVELRCDPISGHTALYWYRQSLGQGLEFLIYFQGNSAPDKSGLPSDRFSAERTGGSVSTLTIQRTQQEDSAVYLCASSVDVQPQHFGDGTRLSIL.

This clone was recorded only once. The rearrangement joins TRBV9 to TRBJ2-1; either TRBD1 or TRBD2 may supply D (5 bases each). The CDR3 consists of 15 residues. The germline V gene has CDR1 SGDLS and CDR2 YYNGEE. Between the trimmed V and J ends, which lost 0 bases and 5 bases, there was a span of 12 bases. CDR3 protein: CASSVAGTPDNEQFF. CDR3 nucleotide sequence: TGTGCCAGCAGCGTAGCCGGGACCCCCGACAATGAGCAGTTCTTC.

Here the CDR3 reads CASSPGQGGQETQYF. CDR3 in DNA: TGTGCCAGCTCACCGGGACAGGGCGGCCAAGAGACCCAGTACTTC. The chain employs TRBV18 and TRBJ2-5; 9 bases fit TRBD1. This CDR3 spans 15 amino acids. With 3 bases clipped from V and 1 base from J, the junction kept 3 bases outside the gene matches. The germline gives CDR1 KGHSH, CDR2 LQKENI. Complete variable domain (other parts from reference TRBV18 and TRBJ2-5): NAGVMQNPRHLVRRRGQEARLRCSPMKGHSHVYWYRQLPEEGLKFMVYLQKENIIDESGMPKERFSAEFPKEGPSILRIQQVVRGDSAAYFCASSPGQGGQETQYFGPGTRLLVL.

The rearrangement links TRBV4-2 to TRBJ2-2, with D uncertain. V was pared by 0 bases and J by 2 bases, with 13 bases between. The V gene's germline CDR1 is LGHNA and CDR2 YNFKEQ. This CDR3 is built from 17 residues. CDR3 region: CASSQEGSELNTGELFF. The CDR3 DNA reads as TGTGCCAGCAGCCAAGAAGGATCGGAGTTAAACACCGGGGAGCTGTTTTTT.

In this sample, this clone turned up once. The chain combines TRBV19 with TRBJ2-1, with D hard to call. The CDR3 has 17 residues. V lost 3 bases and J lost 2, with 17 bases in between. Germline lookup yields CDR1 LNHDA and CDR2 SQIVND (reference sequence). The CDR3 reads CASSISPGEHPYNEQFF. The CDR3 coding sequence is TGTGCCAGTAGTATTTCCCCGGGCGAGCACCCCTACAATGAGCAGTTCTTC.

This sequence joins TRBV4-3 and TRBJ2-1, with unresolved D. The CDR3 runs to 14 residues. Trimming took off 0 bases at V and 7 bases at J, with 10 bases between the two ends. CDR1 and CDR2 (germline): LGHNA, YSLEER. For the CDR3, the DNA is TGCGCCAGCAGCCAAGATCGCCAGGAGAATGAGCAGTTCTTC. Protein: CASSQDRQENEQFF.

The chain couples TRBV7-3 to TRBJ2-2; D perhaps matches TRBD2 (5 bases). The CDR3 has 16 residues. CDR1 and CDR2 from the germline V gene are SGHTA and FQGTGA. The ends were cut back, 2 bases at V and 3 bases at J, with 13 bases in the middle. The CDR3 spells CASSLSASIYTGELFF. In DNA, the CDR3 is TGTGCCAGCAGCTTATCCGCTAGCATTTACACCGGGGAGCTGTTTTTT.

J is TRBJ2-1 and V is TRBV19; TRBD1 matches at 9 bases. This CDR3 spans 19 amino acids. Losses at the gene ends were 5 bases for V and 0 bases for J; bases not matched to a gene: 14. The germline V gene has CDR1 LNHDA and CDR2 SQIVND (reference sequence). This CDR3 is CASSPTPGQGVGSYNEQFF. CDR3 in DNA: TGTGCCAGTAGTCCCACCCCGGGACAGGGCGTAGGCTCCTACAATGAGCAGTTCTTC.

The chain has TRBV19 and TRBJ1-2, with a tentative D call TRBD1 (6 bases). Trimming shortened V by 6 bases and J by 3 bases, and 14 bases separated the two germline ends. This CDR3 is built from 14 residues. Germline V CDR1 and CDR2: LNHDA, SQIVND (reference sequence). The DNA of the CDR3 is TGTGCCAGTAGCCCGGGGGGCGCCGACTATGGCTACACCTTC. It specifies CASSPGGADYGYTF. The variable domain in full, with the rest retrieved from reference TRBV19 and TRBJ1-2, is DGGITQSPKYLFRKEGQNVTLSCEQNLNHDAMYWYRQDPGQGLRLIYYSQIVNDFQKGDIAEGYSVSREKKESFPLTVTSAQKNPTAFYLCASSPGGADYGYTFGSGTRLTVV.

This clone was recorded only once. The CDR3 spells CATSRALGAFANTGELFF. The CDR3 DNA sequence: TGTGCCACCAGCAGAGCTTTGGGGGCGTTCGCGAACACCGGGGAGCTGTTTTTT. The chain is built from TRBV15 and TRBJ2-2, with D possibly matching TRBD1 (6 bases). The CDR3 has 18 residues. Between the trimmed V and J ends, which lost 1 base and 0 bases, there was a span of 15 bases. Germline CDR1 and CDR2: LNHNV and YYDKDF (reference sequence).

The chain's CDR3 is CASSASRGGDTEAFF. The CDR3 coding sequence is TGTGCCAGCAGTGCGTCGAGGGGAGGGGACACTGAAGCTTTCTTT. The chain has TRBV2 and TRBJ1-1, with D perhaps TRBD1 (5 bases). This CDR3 is 15 amino acids long. The germline gives CDR1 SNHLY, CDR2 FYNNEI. V was pared by 4 bases and J by 3 bases, with 15 bases between. Combining the CDR3 with reference TRBV2 and TRBJ1-1 gives the whole variable domain EPEVTQTPSHQVTQMGQEVILRCVPISNHLYFYWYRQILGQKVEFLVSFYNNEISEKSEIFDDQFSVERPDGSNFTLKIRSTKLEDSAMYFCASSASRGGDTEAFFGQGTRLTVV.

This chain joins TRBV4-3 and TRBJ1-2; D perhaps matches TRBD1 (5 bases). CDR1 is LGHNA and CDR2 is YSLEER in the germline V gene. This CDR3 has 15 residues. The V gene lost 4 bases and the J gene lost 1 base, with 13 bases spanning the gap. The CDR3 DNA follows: TGCGCCAGCAGCCCATTCATGGGGGTTAACTATGGCTACACCTTC. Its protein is CASSPFMGVNYGYTF.

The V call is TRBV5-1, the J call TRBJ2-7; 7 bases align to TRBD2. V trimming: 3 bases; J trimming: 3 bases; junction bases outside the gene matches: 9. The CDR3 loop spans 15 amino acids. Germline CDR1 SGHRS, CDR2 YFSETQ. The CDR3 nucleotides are TGCGCCAGCAGCTATGGGGGAGGGGAGCTCTACGAGCAGTACTTC. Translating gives CASSYGGGELYEQYF.

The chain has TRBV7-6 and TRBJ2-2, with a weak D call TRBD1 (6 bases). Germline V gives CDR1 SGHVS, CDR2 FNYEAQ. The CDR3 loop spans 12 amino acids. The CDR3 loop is CATQGRRGELFF. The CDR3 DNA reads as TGTGCGACACAGGGACGAAGGGGGGAGCTGTTTTTT.

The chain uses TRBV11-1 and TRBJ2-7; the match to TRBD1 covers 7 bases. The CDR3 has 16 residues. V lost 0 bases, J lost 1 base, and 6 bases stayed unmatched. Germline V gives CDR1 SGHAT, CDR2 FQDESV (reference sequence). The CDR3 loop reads CASSLAGGASSYEQYF. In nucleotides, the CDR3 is TGTGCCAGCAGCTTAGCAGGGGGCGCGAGTTCCTACGAGCAGTACTTC.